Shown below are 12 T cell receptor beta chains from a single sample sequenced in a study of blood T cell repertoires in COVID-19. Method: immunoSEQ multiplex PCR; TCRdb's copy keeps in-frame clones and lacks some. The sample lists 100,000 or so clones, about 92% occurring once. The material sequenced was peripheral blood. The receptors originated from a man in his fifties with active COVID-19.

CDR3 bases: TGTGCCAGCAGTTTCCGGGACAGGGATTACGAGCAGTACTTC. This codes for CASSFRDRDYEQYF. V usage is TRBV6-5 and J usage is TRBJ2-7, with 9 bases lining up with TRBD1. With 4 bases clipped from V and 4 bases from J, the junction kept 5 bases outside the gene matches. This CDR3 comprises 14 residues. CDR1 is MNHEY and CDR2 is SVGAGI in the germline V gene.

The V and J genes are TRBV6-1 and TRBJ2-5; 10 bases are a match to TRBD2. Germline lookup yields CDR1 MNHNS and CDR2 SASEGT. The CDR3 covers 16 residues. V lost 1 base, J lost 2 bases, and 4 bases stayed unmatched. For the CDR3, the DNA is TGTGCCAGCAGTGAAGTAGCGGGAGGAGTACAAGAGACCCAGTACTTC. Its translation: CASSEVAGGVQETQYF.

The gene calls are TRBV15 and TRBJ1-2, with D perhaps matching TRBD1 (5 bases). Looked up from germline, CDR1 is LNHNV and CDR2 is YYDKDF (reference sequence). The CDR3 has 15 amino acids. Deletions cut 0 bases from V and 2 bases from J, with 10 bases between. CDR3 sequence: CATSRDWGQNYGYTF. The CDR3 nucleotides read TGTGCCACCAGCAGAGATTGGGGCCAGAACTATGGCTACACCTTC.

This chain links TRBV6-5 with TRBJ2-7, with 7 bases identical to TRBD1. The J segment lost 2 bases and the V segment lost 7 bases, leaving 11 bases of the junction unmatched. In germline, CDR1 is MNHEY, CDR2 SVGAGI. CDR3 length: 15 residues. CDR3 sequence (DNA): TGTGCCAGCACGAGCGGCGGGCAGGGGGCCTACGAGCAGTACTTC. Amino acid sequence: CASTSGGQGAYEQYF.

The chain has TRBV2 and TRBJ1-1; D is undetermined. This CDR3 region has 12 residues. Germline assignment: CDR1 SNHLY and CDR2 FYNNEI. V was trimmed by 6 bases and J by 6 bases, leaving 11 bases between them. The CDR3 DNA follows: TGTGCCAGCAGCGGTCCTGGGCCTGAAGCTTTCTTT. Translation: CASSGPGPEAFF.

CDR3 DNA: TGTGCCAGCAGACCATTCACAGGCTTGGAGACCCAGTACTTC. It is translated as CASRPFTGLETQYF. The V and J genes are TRBV7-9 and TRBJ2-5, with D tentatively TRBD1 (5 bases). V was cut by 6 bases and J by 5 bases, with 16 bases left in between. Looked up from germline, CDR1 is SEHNR and CDR2 is FQNEAQ (reference sequence). This CDR3 contains 14 residues.

The chain combines TRBV5-1 with TRBJ2-7; a weak D match, TRBD2 (6 bases). The CDR3 spans 15 residues. CDR1 and CDR2 (germline): SGHRS, YFSETQ. Trimming stripped 3 bases from V and 0 bases from J, with 13 bases between. CDR3 sequence (DNA): TGCGCCAGCAGCTCCGGGACTCCGAGCTCCTACGAGCAGTACTTC. Translated, it gives CASSSGTPSSYEQYF.

This sequence joins TRBV28 and TRBJ1-5; 7 bases line up with TRBD1. This CDR3 region has 14 residues. V was pared by 6 bases and J by 6 bases, with 8 bases of the junction left unmatched. In germline, CDR1 is MDHEN, CDR2 SYDVKM. The CDR3 protein is CASRRGGLSQPQHF. In DNA, the CDR3 is TGTGCCAGCAGACGAGGGGGCCTCAGTCAGCCCCAGCATTTT.

The chain employs TRBV10-3 and TRBJ1-2; 10 bases fit TRBD1. Germline CDR1 reads ENHRY; CDR2 reads SYGVKD. V shed 0 bases, J shed 0 bases, and the junction held 4 bases outside the gene matches. The length of the CDR3 is 17 residues. This chain's CDR3 is CAISESGQGLANYGYTF. The CDR3 DNA reads TGTGCCATCAGTGAGTCGGGACAGGGGTTGGCTAACTATGGCTACACCTTC.

The chain joins TRBV6-6 to TRBJ1-1; D gene unclear. Trimming stripped 6 bases from V and 7 bases from J, with 15 bases between. The CDR3 extends over 13 amino acids. Germline loops: CDR1 MNHNY, CDR2 SVGAGI (reference sequence). The CDR3 region is CASSTGREGEAFF. In DNA, the CDR3 is TGTGCCAGCAGCACCGGTCGGGAAGGTGAAGCTTTCTTT.

This chain links TRBV28 with TRBJ2-3; 8 nucleotides agree with TRBD1. The CDR3 is made up of 16 amino acids. V gave up 1 base and J gave up 1 base; unmatched junction bases: 4. Germline-derived CDR1 and CDR2 are MDHEN and SYDVKM. Here the CDR3 reads CASSLSGGGRTDTQYF. CDR3 in DNA: TGTGCCAGCAGTTTATCAGGGGGCGGTCGCACAGATACGCAGTATTTT.

The V call is TRBV24-1, the J call TRBJ2-5; 7 nucleotides align to TRBD2. Germline lookup yields CDR1 KGHDR and CDR2 SFDVKD. This CDR3 region has 11 residues. V lost 9 bases and J lost 3; bases outside the gene matches: 0. The CDR3 bases are TGTGCCACCGGGGGGGAAGAGACCCAGTACTTC. Translation: CATGGEETQYF.